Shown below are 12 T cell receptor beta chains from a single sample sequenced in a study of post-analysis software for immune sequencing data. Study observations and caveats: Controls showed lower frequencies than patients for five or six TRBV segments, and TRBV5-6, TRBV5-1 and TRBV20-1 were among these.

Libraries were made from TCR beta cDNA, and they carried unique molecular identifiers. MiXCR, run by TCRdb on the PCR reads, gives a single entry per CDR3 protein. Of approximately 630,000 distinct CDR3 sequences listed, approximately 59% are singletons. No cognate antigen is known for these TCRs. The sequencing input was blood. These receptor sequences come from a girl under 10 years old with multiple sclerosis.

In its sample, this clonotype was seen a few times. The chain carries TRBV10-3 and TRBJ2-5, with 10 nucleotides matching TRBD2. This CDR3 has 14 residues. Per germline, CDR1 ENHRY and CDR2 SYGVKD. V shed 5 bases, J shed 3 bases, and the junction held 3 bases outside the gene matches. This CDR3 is CAISKRGGEETQYF. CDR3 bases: TGTGCCATCAGTAAGCGGGGGGGCGAAGAGACCCAGTACTTC.

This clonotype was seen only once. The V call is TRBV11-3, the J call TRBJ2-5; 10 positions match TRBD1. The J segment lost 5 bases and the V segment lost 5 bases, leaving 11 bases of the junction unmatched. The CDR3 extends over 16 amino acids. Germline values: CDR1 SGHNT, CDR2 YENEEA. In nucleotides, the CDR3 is TGTGCCAGCAGCCCCTACGCCGACAGGGGGCTTGAGACCCAGTACTTC. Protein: CASSPYADRGLETQYF. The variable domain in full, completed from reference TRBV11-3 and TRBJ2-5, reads EAGVVQSPRYKIIEKKQPVAFWCNPISGHNTLYWYLQNLGQGPELLIRYENEEAVDDSQLPKDRFSAERLKGVDSTLKIQPAELGDSAVYLCASSPYADRGLETQYFGPGTRLLVL.

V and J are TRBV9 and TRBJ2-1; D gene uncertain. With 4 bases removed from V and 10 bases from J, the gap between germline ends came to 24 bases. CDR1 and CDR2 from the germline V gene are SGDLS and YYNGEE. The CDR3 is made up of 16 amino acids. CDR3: CASSPLSNFLGREQFF. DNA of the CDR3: TGTGCCAGCAGCCCGCTATCGAATTTTTTGGGCCGGGAGCAGTTCTTC. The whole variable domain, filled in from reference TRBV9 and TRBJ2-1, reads DSGVTQTPKHLITATGQRVTLRCSPRSGDLSVYWYQQSLDQGLQFLIQYYNGEERAKGNILERFSAQQFPDLHSELNLSSLELGDSALYFCASSPLSNFLGREQFFGPGTRLTVL.

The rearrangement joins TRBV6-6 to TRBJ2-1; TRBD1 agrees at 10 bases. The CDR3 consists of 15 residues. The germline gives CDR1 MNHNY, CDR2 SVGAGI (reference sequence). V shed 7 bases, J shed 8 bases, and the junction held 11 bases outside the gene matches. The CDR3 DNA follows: TGTGCCAGCACCCTCGGGGACAGGGGAGGATATGAGCAGTTCTTC. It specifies CASTLGDRGGYEQFF.

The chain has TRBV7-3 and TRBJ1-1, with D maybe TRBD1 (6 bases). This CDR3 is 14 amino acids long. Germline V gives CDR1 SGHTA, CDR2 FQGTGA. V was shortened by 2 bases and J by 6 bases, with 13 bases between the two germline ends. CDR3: CASSLGPGAAEAFF. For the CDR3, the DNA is TGTGCCAGCAGCTTAGGTCCGGGGGCGGCTGAAGCTTTCTTT.

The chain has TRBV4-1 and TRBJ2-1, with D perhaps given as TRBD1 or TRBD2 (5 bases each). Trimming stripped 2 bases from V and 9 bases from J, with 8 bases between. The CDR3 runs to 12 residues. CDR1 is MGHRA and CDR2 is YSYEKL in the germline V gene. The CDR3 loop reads CASSQSGGEQFF. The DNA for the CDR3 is TGCGCCAGCAGCCAAAGTGGGGGTGAGCAGTTCTTC.

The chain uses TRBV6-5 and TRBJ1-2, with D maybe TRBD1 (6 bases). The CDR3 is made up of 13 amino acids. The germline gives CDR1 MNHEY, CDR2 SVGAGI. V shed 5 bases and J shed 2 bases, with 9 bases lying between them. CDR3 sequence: CASSTTGNYGYTF. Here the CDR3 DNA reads TGTGCCAGCAGTACTACAGGGAACTATGGCTACACCTTC.

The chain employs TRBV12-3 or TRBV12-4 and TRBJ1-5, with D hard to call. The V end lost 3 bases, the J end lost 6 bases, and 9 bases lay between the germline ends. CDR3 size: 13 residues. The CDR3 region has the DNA TGTGCCAGCAGTTTTGAAAGGGTTCAGCCCCAGCATTTT. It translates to CASSFERVQPQHF.

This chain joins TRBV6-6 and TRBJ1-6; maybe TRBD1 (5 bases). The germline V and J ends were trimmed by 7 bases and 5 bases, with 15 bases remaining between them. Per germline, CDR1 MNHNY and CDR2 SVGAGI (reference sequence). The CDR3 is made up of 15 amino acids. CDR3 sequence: CASILTGGNNSPLHF. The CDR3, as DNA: TGTGCCAGCATTCTGACTGGGGGTAATAATTCACCCCTCCACTTT.

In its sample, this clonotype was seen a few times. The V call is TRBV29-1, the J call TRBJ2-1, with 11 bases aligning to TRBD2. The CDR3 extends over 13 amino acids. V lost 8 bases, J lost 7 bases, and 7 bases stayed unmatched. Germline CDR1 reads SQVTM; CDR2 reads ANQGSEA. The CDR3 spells CSHLAGGRNEQFF. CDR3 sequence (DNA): TGCAGCCACTTAGCGGGAGGGCGAAATGAGCAGTTCTTC.

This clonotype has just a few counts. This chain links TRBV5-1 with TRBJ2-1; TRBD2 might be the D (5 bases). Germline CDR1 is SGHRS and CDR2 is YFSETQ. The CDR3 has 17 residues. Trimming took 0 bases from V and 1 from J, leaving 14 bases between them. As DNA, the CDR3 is TGCGCCAGCAGCTTGGCTGGGCGGGTTGGATCCTACAATGAGCAGTTCTTC. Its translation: CASSLAGRVGSYNEQFF.

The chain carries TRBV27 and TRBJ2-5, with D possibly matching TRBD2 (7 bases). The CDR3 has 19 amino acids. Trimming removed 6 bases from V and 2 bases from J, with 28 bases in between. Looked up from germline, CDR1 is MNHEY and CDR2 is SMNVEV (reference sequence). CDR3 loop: CASSLSVRDGGPDQETQYF. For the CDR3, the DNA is TGTGCCAGCAGCTTGAGTGTCCGGGACGGGGGGCCAGATCAAGAGACCCAGTACTTC.